This paragraph covers one T cell receptor beta chain sequence. The sample belongs to a study of response to subunit inactivated influenza vaccine. Losses at the gene ends were 4 bases for V and 4 bases for J; bases not matched to a gene: 13. The V gene's germline CDR1 is SNHLY and CDR2 FYNNEI. CDR3 length: 18 residues. TCRdb itself ran the RT-PCR reads through MiXCR, one entry per CDR3 protein. The data show about 700,000 distinct CDR3 sequences, 14% seen once. This TCR was recovered from a man over 45 who received an inactivated influenza vaccine. The V gene is TRBV2, the J gene TRBJ2-3; 11 positions agree with TRBD2. Here the sequenced sample was PBMCs from blood, taken 14 days before vaccination. Here the CDR3 DNA reads TGTGCCAGCAGTGGTGGGACTAGCGGTGCACTTAAGGCAGATACGCAGTATTTT. Amino acid sequence: CASSGGTSGALKADTQYF.